A single sample gave rise to the 14 T cell receptor beta chains below, sequenced in a study of T cells in Graves' hyperthyroidism and ophthalmopathy. The investigators amplified TCR beta CDR3 regions from RNA transcripts. TCR CDR3 regions were first amplified by RT-PCR with HTBI primers. TCRdb re-analysed the multiplex PCR reads in MiXCR, keeping a single row per CDR3 protein. The table has a few hundred thousand distinct CDR3 sequences, roughly 20% seen once; the top ten hold approximately 26%. Sequencing was carried out using blood. Receptors were obtained from a man between 18 and 29 years old with Graves' hyperthyroidism.

This clonotype was counted a few times. Here the CDR3 reads CAWSKTGRTEAFF. The CDR3 DNA is TGTGCCTGGAGTAAAACAGGACGCACTGAAGCTTTCTTT. The rearrangement links TRBV30 to TRBJ1-1; D may be TRBD1 (5 bases). Looked up from germline, CDR1 is GTSNPN and CDR2 is SVGIG (reference sequence). Trimming stripped 2 bases from V and 4 bases from J, with 11 bases between. This CDR3 region has 13 residues.

At least ten counts were recorded for this clonotype. The CDR3 bases are TGTGCCAGCAGTTCGCCAGGACAGGGCTACGAGCAGTACTTC. Residues: CASSSPGQGYEQYF. V gene TRBV28 combines with J gene TRBJ2-7; 8 positions agree with TRBD1. The CDR3 runs to 14 residues. Trimming cost V 4 bases and J 3 bases; bases outside gene matches: 5. Per the germline V gene, CDR1 is MDHEN and CDR2 is SYDVKM. Drawing the rest from reference TRBV28 and TRBJ2-7, the complete variable domain is DVKVTQSSRYLVKRTGEKVFLECVQDMDHENMFWYRQDPGLGLRLIYFSYDVKMKEKGDIPEGYSVSREKKERFSLILESASTNQTSMYLCASSSPGQGYEQYFGPGTRLTVT.

The sample holds many counts of this clonotype. This chain connects TRBV28 to TRBJ1-1, with 9 bases identical to TRBD1. This CDR3 has 15 residues. Germline CDR1 and CDR2: MDHEN and SYDVKM. V trimming: 4 bases; J trimming: 7 bases; junction bases outside the gene matches: 10. CDR3 protein: CASSSWDRVAHEAFF. The CDR3 nucleotides read TGTGCCAGCAGTTCATGGGACAGGGTGGCGCATGAAGCTTTCTTT. Complete variable domain (other parts from reference TRBV28 and TRBJ1-1): DVKVTQSSRYLVKRTGEKVFLECVQDMDHENMFWYRQDPGLGLRLIYFSYDVKMKEKGDIPEGYSVSREKKERFSLILESASTNQTSMYLCASSSWDRVAHEAFFGQGTRLTVV.

This clonotype occurred a few times. The gene calls are TRBV18 and TRBJ2-6; D not resolved. V lost 3 bases and J lost 0, with 9 bases in between. This CDR3 has 16 residues. CDR1 and CDR2 from the germline V gene are KGHSH and LQKENI. The CDR3 DNA reads as TGTGCCAGCTCACCGGCGCGGAGCTCTGGGGCCAACGTCCTGACTTTC. It codes for CASSPARSSGANVLTF.

The table lists this clonotype with many counts. V usage is TRBV12-5 and J usage is TRBJ2-5; D is perhaps TRBD1 (6 bases). Trimming stripped 6 bases from V and 1 base from J, with 12 bases between. The germline CDR1 and CDR2 sequences are LGHNT and FRNRAP. The CDR3 has 14 amino acids. The CDR3: CASGPQGFQETQYF. CDR3 sequence (DNA): TGTGCTAGTGGCCCCCAGGGGTTCCAAGAGACCCAGTACTTC.

This clonotype has only a few counts. The chain is built from TRBV7-9 and TRBJ2-7; D is possibly TRBD2 (6 bases). From germline, CDR1 is SEHNR and CDR2 FQNEAQ (reference sequence). The V end was cut by 5 bases, the J end by 5 bases, with 16 bases between. The CDR3 has 14 amino acids. This chain's CDR3 is CASSPGGGANEQYF. CDR3 bases: TGTGCCAGCAGCCCAGGAGGAGGGGCCAACGAGCAGTACTTC.

This clonotype was recorded many times. The chain recombines TRBV10-3 with TRBJ2-7, with a possible D match to TRBD1 (5 bases). The ends were cut back, 0 bases at V and 2 bases at J, with 14 bases in the middle. The CDR3 has 16 amino acids. Germline values: CDR1 ENHRY, CDR2 SYGVKD. The CDR3 here is CAISESDKGQAYEQYF. The CDR3 coding sequence is TGTGCCATCAGTGAGTCGGATAAAGGACAAGCCTACGAGCAGTACTTC.

This clonotype was counted at least ten times. The gene calls are TRBV20-1 and TRBJ2-7; TRBD1 might be the D (5 bases). Trimming took 3 bases from V and 3 from J, leaving 9 bases between them. CDR3 size: 12 residues. Germline V gene lookup returns CDR1 DFQATT and CDR2 SNEGSKA (reference sequence). The CDR3 region is CSARATGYEQYF. CDR3 DNA: TGCAGTGCTAGGGCTACAGGCTACGAGCAGTACTTC.

This clonotype has only a few counts. The V call is TRBV7-9, the J call TRBJ1-5; D perhaps matches TRBD1 (6 bases). Looked up from germline, CDR1 is SEHNR and CDR2 is FQNEAQ (reference sequence). Deletions cut 5 bases from V and 7 bases from J, with 15 bases between. The CDR3 contains 14 residues. DNA of the CDR3: TGTGCCAGCAGCCCGGACAGTAGGGGACAGCCCCAGCATTTT. Its protein product is CASSPDSRGQPQHF.

CDR3 in amino acids: CAISESGPHEQYF. The CDR3 nucleotides read TGTGCCATCAGTGAGTCGGGGCCCCACGAGCAGTACTTC. The J gene is TRBJ2-7, the V gene TRBV10-3; tentative D call: TRBD1 (5 bases). Trimming shortened V by 0 bases and J by 5 bases, and 8 bases separated the two germline ends. The CDR3 extends over 13 amino acids. CDR1 is ENHRY, CDR2 SYGVKD, per germline.

This clonotype was counted between two and nine times. V gene TRBV5-1 combines with J gene TRBJ2-7; D is ambiguous. The ends were cut back, 4 bases at V and 6 bases at J, with 11 bases in the middle. CDR1 is SGHRS and CDR2 is YFSETQ in the germline V gene. The CDR3 loop spans 12 amino acids. The CDR3 coding sequence is TGCGCCAGCAGCACCAACAGACTCGAGCAGTACTTC. Residues: CASSTNRLEQYF.

This clonotype was detected many times. The chain recombines TRBV2 with TRBJ1-2; 7 nucleotides align to TRBD1. CDR1 is SNHLY and CDR2 is FYNNEI in the germline V gene. The CDR3 covers 14 residues. J lost 6 bases, V lost 5 bases, and 9 bases had no gene match. The CDR3 region is CASSNRDSNHGYTF. For the CDR3, the DNA is TGTGCCAGCAGTAACCGGGACAGCAATCATGGCTACACCTTC.

This clonotype appeared many times. J is TRBJ1-5 and V is TRBV2; a weak D match, TRBD1 (5 bases). V lost 4 bases to trimming and J lost 7 bases, with 11 bases between them. The CDR3 extends over 13 amino acids. CDR1 is SNHLY, CDR2 FYNNEI, per germline. Here the CDR3 reads CASSGFGDQPQHF. CDR3 nucleotide sequence: TGTGCCAGCAGTGGATTCGGGGACCAGCCCCAGCATTTT. The variable domain in full, completed from reference TRBV2 and TRBJ1-5, reads EPEVTQTPSHQVTQMGQEVILRCVPISNHLYFYWYRQILGQKVEFLVSFYNNEISEKSEIFDDQFSVERPDGSNFTLKIRSTKLEDSAMYFCASSGFGDQPQHFGDGTRLSIL.

This clonotype came up many times. The chain uses TRBV2 and TRBJ1-3; tentatively, D is TRBD1 (5 bases). Trimming removed 7 bases from V and 2 bases from J, with 12 bases in between. This CDR3 has 14 residues. Per the germline V gene, CDR1 is SNHLY and CDR2 is FYNNEI. The CDR3 protein is CASNIGGAGNTIYF. The CDR3 region has the DNA TGTGCCAGCAACATTGGAGGGGCTGGAAACACCATATATTTT.